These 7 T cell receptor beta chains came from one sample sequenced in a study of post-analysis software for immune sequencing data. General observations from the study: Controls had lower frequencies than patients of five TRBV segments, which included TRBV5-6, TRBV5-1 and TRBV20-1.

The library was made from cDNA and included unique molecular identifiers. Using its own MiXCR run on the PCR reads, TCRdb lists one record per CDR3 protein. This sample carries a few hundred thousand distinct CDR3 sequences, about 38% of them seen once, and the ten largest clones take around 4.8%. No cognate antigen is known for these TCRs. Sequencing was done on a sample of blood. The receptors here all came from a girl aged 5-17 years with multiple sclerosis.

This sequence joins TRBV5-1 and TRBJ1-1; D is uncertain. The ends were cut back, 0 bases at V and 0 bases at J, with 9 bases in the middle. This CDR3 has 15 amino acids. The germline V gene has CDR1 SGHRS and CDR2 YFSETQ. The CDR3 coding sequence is TGCGCCAGCAGCTTGGAGGGCAGCCTGAACACTGAAGCTTTCTTT. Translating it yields CASSLEGSLNTEAFF. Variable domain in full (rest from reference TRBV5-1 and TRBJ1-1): KAGVTQTPRYLIKTRGQQVTLSCSPISGHRSVSWYQQTPGQGLQFLFEYFSETQRNKGNFPGRFSGRQFSNSRSEMNVSTLELGDSALYLCASSLEGSLNTEAFFGQGTRLTVV.

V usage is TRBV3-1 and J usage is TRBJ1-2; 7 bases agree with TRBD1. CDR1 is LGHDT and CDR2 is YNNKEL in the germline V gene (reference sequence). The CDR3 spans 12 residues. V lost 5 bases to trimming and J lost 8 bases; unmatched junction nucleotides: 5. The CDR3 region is CASSKTGAGYTF. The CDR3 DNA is TGTGCCAGCAGCAAAACAGGGGCGGGCTACACCTTC.

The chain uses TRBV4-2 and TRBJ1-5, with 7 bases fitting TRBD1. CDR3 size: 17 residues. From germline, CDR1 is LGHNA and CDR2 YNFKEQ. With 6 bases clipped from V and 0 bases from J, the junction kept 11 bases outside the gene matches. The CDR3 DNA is TGTGCCAGCAGTCCGGGACAGAGACCTTATAGCAATCAGCCCCAGCATTTT. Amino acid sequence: CASSPGQRPYSNQPQHF.

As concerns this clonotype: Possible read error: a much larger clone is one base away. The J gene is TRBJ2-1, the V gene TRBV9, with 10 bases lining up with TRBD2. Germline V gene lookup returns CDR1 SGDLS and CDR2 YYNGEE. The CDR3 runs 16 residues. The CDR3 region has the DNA TGTGCCAGCAGCGTCACCCTAGCGGGAGACCACAATGTGCAGTTCTTC. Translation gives CASSVTLAGDHNVQFF.

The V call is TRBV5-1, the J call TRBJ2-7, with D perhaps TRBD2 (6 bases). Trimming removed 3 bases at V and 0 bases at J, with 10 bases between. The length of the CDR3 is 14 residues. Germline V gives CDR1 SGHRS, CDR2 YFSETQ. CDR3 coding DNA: TGCGCCAGCAGCTCCGGGAGCCTCTCCTACGAGCAGTACTTC. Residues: CASSSGSLSYEQYF.

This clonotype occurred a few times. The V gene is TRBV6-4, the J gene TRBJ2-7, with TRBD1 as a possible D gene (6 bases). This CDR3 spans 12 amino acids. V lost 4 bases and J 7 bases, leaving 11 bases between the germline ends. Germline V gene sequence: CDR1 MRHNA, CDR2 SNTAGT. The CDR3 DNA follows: TGTGCCAGCAGTGCAGGGGACAATGAGCAGTACTTC. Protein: CASSAGDNEQYF.

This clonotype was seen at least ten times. CDR3 residues: CASEIRETNYGYTF. CDR3 coding DNA: TGTGCCAGCGAGATCAGGGAAACTAACTATGGCTACACCTTC. The V and J genes are TRBV2 and TRBJ1-2, with D maybe TRBD1 (5 bases). The CDR3 runs 14 residues. Germline assignment: CDR1 SNHLY and CDR2 FYNNEI. V was clipped by 8 bases and J by 0 bases, with 13 bases between them.